The subject of this entry is one T cell receptor (beta chain). Losses at the gene ends were 2 bases for V and 4 bases for J; bases not matched to a gene: 1. In germline, CDR1 is MDHEN, CDR2 SYDVKM. The CDR3 consists of 16 residues. This sample stems from a study of blood T cell repertoires in COVID-19. Study-level background: Some COVID-19 samples were acute and others convalescent; all came from the United States, Italy and Spain. PBMCs, B-cell-depleted T cells, or T cells provided the cDNA or gDNA that made up the material.

In the study's own analysis: From reference gene primer amplification, estimates of nucleated cell counts were derived. Assay: immunoSEQ multiplex PCR; the TCRdb copy retains only in-frame clones and omits some. V, J and clone size are taken as reported in that table, and D and trimming were inferred from the DNA itself. Here the sample spans tens of thousands of clones, 91% being singletons. The sequence was obtained from a human donor in a cohort sampled during active COVID-19. Input material: peripheral blood. The chain couples TRBV28 to TRBJ2-1; 14 bases are a match to TRBD2. CDR3 sequence reads: CASSLRTSGGYNEQFF. The CDR3 region has the DNA TGTGCCAGCAGTTTACGGACTAGCGGGGGGTACAATGAGCAGTTCTTC.